Included here is one T cell receptor (beta chain) sequence, with context. Its cognate antigen is unknown. The germline gene is not matched at one end of the junction; a read error may be the cause. 60 Vbeta and 13 Jbeta primers were used in PCR. As handled by the study authors: In a later analysis, the count reached some 73 million unique TCR beta chains, with 8.5 million to 14 million shared. The data were produced by immunoSEQ multiplex PCR, yet TCRdb's version contains in-frame clones alone and is incomplete. V and J calls and clone size are those listed in that table; D and trimming were worked out from the DNA. Of roughly 110,000 clones in the sample, under 80% are singletons; the top ten hold about 14%. These data belong to a study of cytomegalovirus exposure and HLA in healthy donors. General study points: A later analysis by the authors found several of the most significant clusters apparently linked to common viral pathogens. Among TCR beta chains, those listed as cytomegalovirus-associated numbered fewer than 200.

CDR1 is SGHVS and CDR2 is FQNEAQ in the germline V gene. The CDR3 is made up of 11 amino acids. Every donor was a healthy person donating bone marrow. The chain employs TRBV7-8 and TRBJ2-2; the D gene is possibly TRBD2 (6 bases). Specimen: PBMCs. The TCR was taken from a woman between 40 and 55 years old in good health and CMV-seropositive. CDR3 residues: CPGRNTVELFF. The CDR3 DNA reads TGTCCGGGGAGGAACACCGTGGAGCTGTTTTTT.